This TCR beta chain comes out of a study of control samples from healthy donors and cancer patients. The protocol was immunoSEQ multiplex PCR, while the TCRdb copy is restricted to in-frame clones and leaves out a portion. The sample holds more than 45,000 clones, around 93% seen once. From germline, CDR1 is SGHKS and CDR2 YYEKEE (reference sequence). This CDR3 spans 14 amino acids. Trimming pared 0 bases from V and 4 bases from J, leaving 10 bases between. The source is a man aged 25 to 40 with colorectal cancer. Material: PBMCs. The chain recombines TRBV5-5 with TRBJ1-1; D uncertain. This chain's CDR3 is CASSLALSFTEAFF. In DNA, the CDR3 is TGTGCCAGCAGCTTGGCTCTCAGCTTCACTGAAGCTTTCTTT. The full variable domain, with the rest looked up from reference TRBV5-5 and TRBJ1-1, is DAGVTQSPTHLIKTRGQQVTLRCSPISGHKSVSWYQQVLGQGPQFIFQYYEKEERGRGNFPDRFSARQFPNYSSELNVNALLLGDSALYLCASSLALSFTEAFFGQGTRLTVV.